These 8 T cell receptor beta chains originate from one sample sequenced in a study of chemoradiotherapy in HPV16-positive cancers. Repertoires were generated with immunoSEQ multiplex PCR, while TCRdb's copy carries only in-frame clones and drops some. The sample lists roughly 13,000 clones, around 90% occurring once. The material was tumor tissue, obtained from a patient who underwent chemoradiotherapy. The receptors originated from a human donor with HPV-associated anogenital cancer.

CDR3 residues: CASSPGPETGSGNTIYF. CDR3 bases: TGTGCCAGCAGCCCAGGGCCCGAAACCGGCTCTGGAAACACCATATATTTT. The chain joins TRBV11-3 to TRBJ1-3; maybe TRBD1 (5 bases). The germline CDR1 and CDR2 sequences are SGHNT and YENEEA. Trimming took 5 bases from V and 0 from J, leaving 17 bases between them. CDR3 length: 17 amino acids.

The CDR3 DNA sequence: TGTGCCACCAGCGGTAGGTTGAGCTCCTACAATGAGCAGTTCTTC. This sequence encodes CATSGRLSSYNEQFF. The chain couples TRBV6-5 to TRBJ2-1, with D tentatively TRBD2 (5 bases). This CDR3 region has 15 residues. V lost 10 bases, J lost 0 bases, and 16 bases lay in between. CDR1 is MNHEY and CDR2 is SVGAGI in the germline V gene.

V gene TRBV5-1 combines with J gene TRBJ2-7, with D possibly called TRBD1 or TRBD2 (5 bases each). V shed 6 bases and J shed 3 bases, with 16 bases lying between them. CDR1 SGHRS and CDR2 YFSETQ come from the germline V gene. This CDR3 spans 14 amino acids. CDR3 nucleotide sequence: TGCGCCAGCAAACTGGGACGGAGTGACTACGAGCAGTACTTC. It yields the protein CASKLGRSDYEQYF.

This chain joins TRBV30 and TRBJ1-3, with D maybe TRBD1 (6 bases). Germline CDR1 is GTSNPN and CDR2 is SVGIG (reference sequence). V dropped 2 bases and J dropped 4 bases, with 12 bases sitting between them. The CDR3 loop spans 14 amino acids. CDR3: CAWSQTGSGNTIYF. CDR3 nucleotide sequence: TGTGCCTGGAGTCAAACAGGGAGCGGAAACACCATATATTTT.

The chain couples TRBV7-9 to TRBJ2-1; D is possibly TRBD2 (6 bases). Germline lookup yields CDR1 SEHNR and CDR2 FQNEAQ (reference sequence). V was clipped by 5 bases and J by 4 bases, with 24 bases between them. The CDR3 runs 18 residues. The DNA of the CDR3 is TGTGCCAGCAGCCGAACTCCCACGGAAGAACGGGAGTACAATGAGCAGTTCTTC. The encoded protein is CASSRTPTEEREYNEQFF.

As to this clone: A read error may account for a junction end that differs from germline. The chain combines TRBV30 with TRBJ2-7; the D gene is possibly TRBD2 (6 bases). The CDR3 has 14 residues. Germline V lookup: CDR1 GTSNPN, CDR2 SVGIG (reference sequence). As DNA, the CDR3 is TGTGCCTGGAGACTCCATTCAAACCGGGAGACCGGGATCTTC. It specifies CAWRLHSNRETGIF.

V and J are TRBV19 and TRBJ2-5; no definite D call. The CDR3 is made up of 13 amino acids. Per germline, CDR1 LNHDA and CDR2 SQIVND (reference sequence). V was trimmed by 3 bases and J by 3 bases, leaving 8 bases between them. The CDR3 sequence: CASSIHTKETQYF. CDR3 in DNA: TGTGCCAGTAGTATTCATACAAAAGAGACCCAGTACTTC.

The chain uses TRBV7-9 and TRBJ1-1, with a tentative D call TRBD1 (5 bases). CDR3 length: 12 amino acids. V lost 3 bases, J lost 7 bases, and 9 bases lay in between. Germline values: CDR1 SEHNR, CDR2 FQNEAQ (reference sequence). CDR3 region: CASSFGHLEAFF. CDR3 nucleotide sequence: TGTGCCAGCAGCTTTGGACACCTTGAAGCTTTCTTT. Full variable domain (outside the CDR3, taken from reference TRBV7-9 and TRBJ1-1): DTGVSQNPRHKITKRGQNVTFRCDPISEHNRLYWYRQTLGQGPEFLTYFQNEAQLEKSRLLSDRFSAERPKGSFSTLEIQRTEQGDSAMYLCASSFGHLEAFFGQGTRLTVV.